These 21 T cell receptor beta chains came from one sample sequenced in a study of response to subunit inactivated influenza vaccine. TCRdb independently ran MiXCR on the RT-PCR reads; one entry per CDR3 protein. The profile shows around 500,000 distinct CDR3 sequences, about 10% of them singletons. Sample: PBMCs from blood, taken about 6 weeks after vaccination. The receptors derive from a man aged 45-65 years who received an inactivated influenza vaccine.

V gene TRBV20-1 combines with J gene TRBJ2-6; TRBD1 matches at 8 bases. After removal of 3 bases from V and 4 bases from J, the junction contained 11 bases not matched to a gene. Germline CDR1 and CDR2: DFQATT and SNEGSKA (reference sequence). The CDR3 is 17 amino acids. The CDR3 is CSARAGGAGTGANVLTF. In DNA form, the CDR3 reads TGCAGTGCTAGGGCAGGGGGCGCGGGGACCGGGGCCAACGTCCTGACTTTC.

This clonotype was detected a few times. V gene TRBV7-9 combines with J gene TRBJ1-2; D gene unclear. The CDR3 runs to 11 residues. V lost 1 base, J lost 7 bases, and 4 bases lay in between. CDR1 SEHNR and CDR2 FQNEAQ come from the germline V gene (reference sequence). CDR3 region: CASSLEFGYTF. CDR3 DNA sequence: TGTGCCAGCAGCTTAGAATTTGGCTACACCTTC.

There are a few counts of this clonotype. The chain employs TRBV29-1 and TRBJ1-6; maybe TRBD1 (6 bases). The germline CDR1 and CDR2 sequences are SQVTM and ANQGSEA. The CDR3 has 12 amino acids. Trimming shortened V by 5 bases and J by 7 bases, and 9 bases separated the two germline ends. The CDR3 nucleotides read TGCAGCGTTTCACAGGGAAATTCACCCCTCCACTTT. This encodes CSVSQGNSPLHF. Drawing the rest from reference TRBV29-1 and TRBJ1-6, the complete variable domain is SAVISQKPSRDICQRGTSLTIQCQVDSQVTMMFWYRQQPGQSLTLIATANQGSEATYESGFVIDKFPISRPNLTFSTLTVSNMSPEDSSIYLCSVSQGNSPLHFGNGTRLTVT.

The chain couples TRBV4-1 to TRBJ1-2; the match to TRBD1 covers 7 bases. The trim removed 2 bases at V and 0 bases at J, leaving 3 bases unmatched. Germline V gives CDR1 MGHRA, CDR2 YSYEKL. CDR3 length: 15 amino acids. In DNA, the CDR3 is TGCGCCAGCAGCCAACCGGGACAGTCTAACTATGGCTACACCTTC. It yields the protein CASSQPGQSNYGYTF.

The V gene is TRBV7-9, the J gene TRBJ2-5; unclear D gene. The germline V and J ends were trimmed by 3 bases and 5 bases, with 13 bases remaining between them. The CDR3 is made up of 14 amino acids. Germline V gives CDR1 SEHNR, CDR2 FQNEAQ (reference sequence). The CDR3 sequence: CASSFGLGQETQYF. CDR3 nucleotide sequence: TGTGCCAGCAGCTTTGGGTTGGGTCAGGAGACCCAGTACTTC.

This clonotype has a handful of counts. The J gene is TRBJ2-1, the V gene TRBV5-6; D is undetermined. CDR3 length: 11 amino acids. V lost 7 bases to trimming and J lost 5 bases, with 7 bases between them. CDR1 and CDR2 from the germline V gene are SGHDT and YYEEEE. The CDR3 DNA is TGTGCCAGCTATCGAGACAATGAGCAGTTCTTC. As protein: CASYRDNEQFF.

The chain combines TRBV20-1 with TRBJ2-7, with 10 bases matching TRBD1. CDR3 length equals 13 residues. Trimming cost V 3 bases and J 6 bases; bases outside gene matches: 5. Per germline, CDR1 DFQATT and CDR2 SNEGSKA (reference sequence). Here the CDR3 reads CSARDRGGIEQYF. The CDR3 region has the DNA TGCAGTGCTAGGGACAGGGGGGGCATCGAGCAGTACTTC.

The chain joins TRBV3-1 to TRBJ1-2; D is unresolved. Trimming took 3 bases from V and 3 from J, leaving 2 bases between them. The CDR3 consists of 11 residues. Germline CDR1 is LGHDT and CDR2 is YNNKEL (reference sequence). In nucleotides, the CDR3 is TGTGCCAGCAGCCATTACTATGGCTACACCTTC. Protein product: CASSHYYGYTF.

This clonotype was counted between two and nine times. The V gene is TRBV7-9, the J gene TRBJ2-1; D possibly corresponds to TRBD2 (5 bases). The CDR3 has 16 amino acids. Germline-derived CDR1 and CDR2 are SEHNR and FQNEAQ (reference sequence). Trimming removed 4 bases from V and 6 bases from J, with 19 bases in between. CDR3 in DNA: TGTGCCAGCAGCTCCCCGGGAAGCGGCGGGTCCAATGAGCAGTTCTTC. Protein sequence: CASSSPGSGGSNEQFF.

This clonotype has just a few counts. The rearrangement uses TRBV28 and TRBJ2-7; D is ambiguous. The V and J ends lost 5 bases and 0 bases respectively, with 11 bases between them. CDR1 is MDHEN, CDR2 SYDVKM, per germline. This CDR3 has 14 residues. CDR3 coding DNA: TGTGCCAGCAGTCCTCCACCCAGCTCCTACGAGCAGTACTTC. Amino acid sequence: CASSPPPSSYEQYF.

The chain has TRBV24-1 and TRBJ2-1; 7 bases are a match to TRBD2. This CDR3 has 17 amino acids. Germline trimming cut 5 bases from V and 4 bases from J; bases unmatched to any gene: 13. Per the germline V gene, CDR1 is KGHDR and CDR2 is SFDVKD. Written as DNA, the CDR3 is TGTGCCACCAGTGGAATCGGTAGCGGGTGTTTGTACAATGAGCAGTTCTTC. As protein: CATSGIGSGCLYNEQFF.

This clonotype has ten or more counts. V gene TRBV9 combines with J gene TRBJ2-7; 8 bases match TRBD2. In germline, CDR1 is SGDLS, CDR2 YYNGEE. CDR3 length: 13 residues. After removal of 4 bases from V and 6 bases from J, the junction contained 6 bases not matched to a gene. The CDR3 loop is CASSQWGLGEQYF. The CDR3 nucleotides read TGTGCCAGCAGCCAATGGGGACTAGGCGAGCAGTACTTC.

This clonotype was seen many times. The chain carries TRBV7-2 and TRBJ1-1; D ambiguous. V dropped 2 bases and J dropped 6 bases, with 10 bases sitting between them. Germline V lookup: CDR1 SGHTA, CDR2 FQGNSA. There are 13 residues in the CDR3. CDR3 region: CASSLLGGPEAFF. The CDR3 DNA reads TGTGCCAGCAGCTTACTAGGTGGTCCTGAAGCTTTCTTT.

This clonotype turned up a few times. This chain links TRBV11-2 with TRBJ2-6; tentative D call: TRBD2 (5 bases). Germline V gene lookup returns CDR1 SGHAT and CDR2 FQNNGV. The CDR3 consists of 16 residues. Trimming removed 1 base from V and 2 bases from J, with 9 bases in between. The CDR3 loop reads CASSLGTFTGANVLTF. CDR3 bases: TGTGCCAGCAGCTTAGGGACTTTTACTGGGGCCAACGTCCTGACTTTC.

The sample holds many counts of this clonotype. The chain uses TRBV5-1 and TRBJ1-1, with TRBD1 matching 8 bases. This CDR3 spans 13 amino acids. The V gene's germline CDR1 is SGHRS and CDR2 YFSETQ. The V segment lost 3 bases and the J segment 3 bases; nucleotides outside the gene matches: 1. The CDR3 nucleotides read TGCGCCAGCAGCTCGGGACAGGACACTGAAGCTTTCTTT. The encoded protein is CASSSGQDTEAFF. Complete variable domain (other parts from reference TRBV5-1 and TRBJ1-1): KAGVTQTPRYLIKTRGQQVTLSCSPISGHRSVSWYQQTPGQGLQFLFEYFSETQRNKGNFPGRFSGRQFSNSRSEMNVSTLELGDSALYLCASSSGQDTEAFFGQGTRLTVV.

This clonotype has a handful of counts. The CDR3 sequence: CASSPRSTGTSPTSYEQYF. In nucleotides, the CDR3 is TGTGCCAGCAGCCCTCGTTCGACCGGGACTAGTCCGACTTCCTACGAGCAGTACTTC. J is TRBJ2-7 and V is TRBV4-2; 8 bases fit TRBD2. Losses at the gene ends were 4 bases for V and 1 base for J; bases not matched to a gene: 18. CDR1 and CDR2 from the germline V gene are LGHNA and YNFKEQ. The CDR3 is 19 amino acids.

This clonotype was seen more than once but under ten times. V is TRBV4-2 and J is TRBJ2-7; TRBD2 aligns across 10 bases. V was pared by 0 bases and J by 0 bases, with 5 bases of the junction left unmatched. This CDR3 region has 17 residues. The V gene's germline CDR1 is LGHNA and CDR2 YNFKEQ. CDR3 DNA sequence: TGTGCCAGCAGCCAAGATCCTAGCGGGGGTAGCTCCTACGAGCAGTACTTC. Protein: CASSQDPSGGSSYEQYF.

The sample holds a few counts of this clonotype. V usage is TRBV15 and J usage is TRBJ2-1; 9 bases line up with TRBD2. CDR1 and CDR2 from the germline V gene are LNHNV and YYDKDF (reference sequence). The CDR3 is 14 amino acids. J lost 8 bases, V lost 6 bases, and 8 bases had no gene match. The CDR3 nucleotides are TGTGCCACCAGGAGACCGGGACTAGCTGATGAGCAGTTCTTC. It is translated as CATRRPGLADEQFF.

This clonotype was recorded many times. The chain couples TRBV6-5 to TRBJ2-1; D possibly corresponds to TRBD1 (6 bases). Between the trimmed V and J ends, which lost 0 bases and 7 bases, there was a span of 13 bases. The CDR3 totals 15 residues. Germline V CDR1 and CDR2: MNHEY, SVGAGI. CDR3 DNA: TGTGCCAGCAGTTACTCAGTACAGGGTGGGAATGAGCAGTTCTTC. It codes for CASSYSVQGGNEQFF.

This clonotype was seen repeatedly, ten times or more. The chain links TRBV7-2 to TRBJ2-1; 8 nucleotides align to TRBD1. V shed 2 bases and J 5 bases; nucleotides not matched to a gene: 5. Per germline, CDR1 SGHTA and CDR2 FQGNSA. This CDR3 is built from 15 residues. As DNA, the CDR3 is TGTGCCAGCAGCTTAACAGGGGGGATCGACAATGAGCAGTTCTTC. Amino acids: CASSLTGGIDNEQFF.

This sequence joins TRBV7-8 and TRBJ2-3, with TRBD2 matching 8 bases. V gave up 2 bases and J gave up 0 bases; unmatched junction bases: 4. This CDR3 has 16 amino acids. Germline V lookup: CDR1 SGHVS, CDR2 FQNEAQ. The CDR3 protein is CASSLLTSGSTDTQYF. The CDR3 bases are TGTGCCAGCAGCTTACTAACTAGCGGAAGCACAGATACGCAGTATTTT.